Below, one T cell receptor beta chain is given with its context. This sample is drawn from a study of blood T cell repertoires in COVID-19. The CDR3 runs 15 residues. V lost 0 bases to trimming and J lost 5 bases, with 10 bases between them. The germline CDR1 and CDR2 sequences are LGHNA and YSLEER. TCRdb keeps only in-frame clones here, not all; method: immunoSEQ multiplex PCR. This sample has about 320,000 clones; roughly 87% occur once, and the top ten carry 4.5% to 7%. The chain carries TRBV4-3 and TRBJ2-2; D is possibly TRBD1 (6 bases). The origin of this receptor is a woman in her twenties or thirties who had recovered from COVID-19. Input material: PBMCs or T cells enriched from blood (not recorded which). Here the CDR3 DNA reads TGCGCCAGCAGCCAAGATAGTAGGGGGACCGGGGAGCTGTTTTTT. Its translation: CASSQDSRGTGELFF.